This T cell receptor (beta chain) comes out of a study of blood T cells in healthy people across ages. Study findings and constraints: Naive T cell percentage strongly correlated with TCR beta diversity.

Concerning this clonotype: What it recognizes is unknown.

Then a second PCR, running roughly 6 to 12 cycles, was carried out with a sample-barcoded 5' primer and a J-beta primer mix. A template-switch adaptor that had 12 random nucleotides put a tag on each cDNA molecule. TCRdb analysed the 5' RACE reads with MiXCR anew, one entry per CDR3 protein. This sample has fewer than 700,000 distinct CDR3 sequences, with 45% to 55% found just once. The CDR3 extends over 17 amino acids. CDR1 is DFQATT and CDR2 is SNEGSKA in the germline V gene (reference sequence). V trimming: 0 bases; J trimming: 0 bases; junction bases outside the gene matches: 9. The source of this sequence is an elderly man in good health. This chain uses TRBV20-1 with TRBJ1-2; TRBD1 agrees at 8 bases. Sequencing input: blood. CDR3 amino acids: CSARERRQGATNYGYTF. DNA for the CDR3: TGCAGTGCTAGAGAAAGGCGGCAGGGGGCTACTAACTATGGCTACACCTTC.